This entry lists 17 T cell receptor beta chains sequenced from one sample in a study of T-cell memory formation after mild COVID-19. MiXCR was run by TCRdb on the 5' RACE reads, yielding one entry per CDR3 protein. This sample has more than 75,000 distinct CDR3 sequences; roughly 23% occur once, and the top ten carry 42%. Sequencing was carried out using PBMCs or a T cell subset sorted from them (not recorded which). The receptors here all came from a man between 18 and 35 years old who had mild COVID-19 (a few samples of this study predate the infection). Cell type and time point are not known.

V usage is TRBV6-5 and J usage is TRBJ2-6, with no clear D. The germline gives CDR1 MNHEY, CDR2 SVGAGI. V gave up 3 bases and J gave up 4 bases, with 16 bases separating them. The CDR3 has 17 amino acids. DNA of the CDR3: TGTGCCAGCAGTTATTGGCGTCCGAATGGGGGGGCCAACGTCCTGACTTTC. This encodes CASSYWRPNGGANVLTF.

The sample holds a few counts of this clonotype. The chain uses TRBV15 and TRBJ2-3; D call uncertain. Germline CDR1 and CDR2: LNHNV and YYDKDF (reference sequence). The V gene lost 1 base and the J gene lost 8 bases, with 19 bases spanning the gap. This CDR3 is 16 amino acids long. The CDR3: CATSRGALSAPGTQYF. CDR3 bases: TGTGCCACCAGCAGAGGGGCTTTATCTGCCCCGGGTACGCAGTATTTT.

The chain joins TRBV29-1 to TRBJ2-2; D remains ambiguous. Trimming cost V 6 bases and J 6 bases, with 14 bases left between them. CDR1 and CDR2 (germline): SQVTM, ANQGSEA. This CDR3 has 13 amino acids. CDR3 residues: CSVGTPFAGELFF. The CDR3 region has the DNA TGCAGCGTCGGTACCCCATTCGCCGGGGAGCTGTTTTTT.

Only a few counts were recorded for this clonotype. At one end, the junction sequence differs from germline, possibly due to a read error. The chain recombines TRBV6-5 with TRBJ1-1; no reliable D call. Germline V gene data show CDR1 as MNHEY and CDR2 as SVGAGI. The CDR3 is made up of 13 amino acids. Written as DNA, the CDR3 is TGTGCCAGCAGTTATGAAATGAAAACTGAAGCTTTCTTT. It is translated as CASSYEMKTEAFF.

This clonotype was recorded a few times. The chain carries TRBV7-2 and TRBJ2-1; TRBD2 might be the D (6 bases). Germline CDR1 and CDR2: SGHTA and FQGNSA. Trimming removed 1 base from V and 6 bases from J, with 7 bases in between. The length of the CDR3 is 13 residues. The CDR3 nucleotides read TGTGCCAGCAGCTTAGGGACTACCAATGAGCAGTTCTTC. Amino acids: CASSLGTTNEQFF.

This clonotype has more than one count but fewer than ten. This rearrangement joins TRBV28 to TRBJ2-1, with D perhaps TRBD2 (6 bases). The CDR3 is 14 residues long. CDR1 is MDHEN, CDR2 SYDVKM, per germline. The V end lost 3 bases, the J end lost 8 bases, and 14 bases lay between the germline ends. CDR3 amino acids: CASSFAGTGHEQFF. The CDR3 bases are TGTGCCAGCAGTTTTGCGGGGACCGGACATGAGCAGTTCTTC.

The genes are TRBV5-1 and TRBJ2-1, with 11 bases that match TRBD2. This CDR3 contains 18 residues. V shed 1 base, J shed 5 bases, and the junction held 11 bases outside the gene matches. Germline CDR1 is SGHRS and CDR2 is YFSETQ. The chain's CDR3 is CASSLWAASGGLDNEQFF. The CDR3 coding sequence is TGCGCCAGCAGCTTGTGGGCGGCTAGCGGGGGGCTGGACAATGAGCAGTTCTTC.

The chain links TRBV4-1 to TRBJ1-3; 10 bases are a match to TRBD1. The CDR3 sequence is 14 residues long. J was trimmed by 4 bases and V by 7 bases; bases with no gene match: 4. Germline V lookup: CDR1 MGHRA, CDR2 YSYEKL. In nucleotides, the CDR3 is TGCGCCAGCAAGACAGGGGGCGCCGGAAACACCATATATTTT. It is translated as CASKTGGAGNTIYF.

Only a few counts were recorded for this clonotype. The chain carries TRBV6-2 or TRBV6-3 and TRBJ1-5, with D possibly being TRBD1 (6 bases). In germline, CDR1 is MNHEY, CDR2 SVGEGT. The CDR3 consists of 13 residues. Trimming took 7 bases from V and 9 from J, leaving 16 bases between them. In DNA form, the CDR3 reads TGTGCCAGCACCCGACAGGCCCAGGGGCCCCAGCATTTT. Residues: CASTRQAQGPQHF.

The chain recombines TRBV7-9 with TRBJ2-3; 8 bases match TRBD1. CDR1 is SEHNR, CDR2 FQNEAQ, per germline (reference sequence). J lost 7 bases, V lost 5 bases, and 14 bases had no gene match. This CDR3 region has 16 residues. The CDR3 loop is CASSARTGPAKNTQYF. The CDR3 DNA sequence: TGTGCCAGCAGCGCTCGGACAGGGCCGGCAAAAAATACGCAGTATTTT.

The sample holds a few counts of this clonotype. This rearrangement joins TRBV27 to TRBJ2-1; the D is unclear. CDR1 and CDR2 from the germline V gene are MNHEY and SMNVEV (reference sequence). This CDR3 contains 11 residues. Between the trimmed V and J ends, which lost 6 bases and 8 bases, there was a span of 8 bases. The CDR3 coding sequence is TGTGCCAGCAGGACCGGATATGAGCAGTTCTTC. This gives the protein CASRTGYEQFF.

The rearrangement joins TRBV19 to TRBJ1-1; D is uncertain. Deletions cut 4 bases from V and 6 bases from J, with 21 bases between. In germline, CDR1 is LNHDA, CDR2 SQIVND (reference sequence). This CDR3 has 16 amino acids. The CDR3 nucleotides are TGTGCCAGTAGTACATCGGGCGGCGAGCTTATGTCTGAAGCTTTCTTT. This translates into CASSTSGGELMSEAFF. The entire variable domain, with the rest obtained from reference TRBV19 and TRBJ1-1, is as follows: DGGITQSPKYLFRKEGQNVTLSCEQNLNHDAMYWYRQDPGQGLRLIYYSQIVNDFQKGDIAEGYSVSREKKESFPLTVTSAQKNPTAFYLCASSTSGGELMSEAFFGQGTRLTVV.

This clonotype has just a few counts. The chain uses TRBV20-1 and TRBJ2-1, with TRBD1 matching over 8 bases. The V gene end was trimmed by 6 bases and the J gene end by 5 bases; junction bases not matched to a gene: 12. The CDR3 has 15 residues. Per the germline V gene, CDR1 is DFQATT and CDR2 is SNEGSKA (reference sequence). The CDR3 reads CSANRDRMDNNEQFF. The DNA of the CDR3 is TGCAGTGCCAACCGGGACAGGATGGACAACAATGAGCAGTTCTTC.

The chain employs TRBV29-1 and TRBJ2-5, with a tentative D call TRBD1 (6 bases). Germline CDR1 is SQVTM and CDR2 is ANQGSEA. Trimming removed 3 bases from V and 4 bases from J, with 15 bases in between. This CDR3 region has 14 residues. In DNA form, the CDR3 reads TGCAGCGTTGACCCCGAGTACAGGGTAGAGACCCAGTACTTC. Encoded protein: CSVDPEYRVETQYF.

This clonotype has just a few counts. The chain has TRBV27 and TRBJ2-1; no firm D call. Trimming stripped 3 bases from V and 6 bases from J, with 9 bases between. The CDR3 runs 13 residues. Germline V lookup: CDR1 MNHEY, CDR2 SMNVEV (reference sequence). This CDR3 is CASSFSPANEQFF. CDR3 bases: TGTGCCAGCAGTTTTTCCCCGGCCAATGAGCAGTTCTTC.

This clonotype was detected a few times. This sequence joins TRBV12-3 or TRBV12-4 and TRBJ1-1; D ambiguous. The length of the CDR3 is 12 residues. V was shortened by 6 bases and J by 1 base, with 6 bases between the two germline ends. The DNA of the CDR3 is TGTGCCAGCAGAAGATGGAACACTGAAGCTTTCTTT. It codes for CASRRWNTEAFF.

This chain joins TRBV6-5 and TRBJ2-7; D possibly corresponds to TRBD2 (5 bases). Germline loops: CDR1 MNHEY, CDR2 SVGAGI. The CDR3 runs 14 residues. V lost 0 bases, J lost 5 bases, and 11 bases lay in between. Here the CDR3 DNA reads TGTGCCAGCAGTTACTCCCGGACTGACCACGAGCAGTACGTC. Translation gives CASSYSRTDHEQYV.